This passage covers 11 T cell receptor beta chains from one sample sequenced in a study of cytomegalovirus exposure and HLA in healthy donors. Amplification used 60 Vbeta primers and 13 Jbeta primers. Method: immunoSEQ multiplex PCR; TCRdb's copy keeps in-frame clones and lacks some. The top ten hold about 6% of the sample, which has approximately 110,000 clones, around 72% seen once. The sequenced sample was PBMCs. The receptors originated from a male donor in good health and CMV-seronegative.

The chain uses TRBV2 and TRBJ2-3, with D perhaps TRBD2 (5 bases). The germline V and J ends were trimmed by 8 bases and 2 bases, with 11 bases remaining between them. Germline CDR1 SNHLY, CDR2 FYNNEI. The CDR3 has 13 amino acids. The CDR3 loop reads CASHSVNTDTQYF. In DNA, the CDR3 is TGTGCCAGCCATAGCGTGAACACAGATACGCAGTATTTT.

The V and J genes are TRBV19 and TRBJ2-1; 12 bases line up with TRBD2. The germline gives CDR1 LNHDA, CDR2 SQIVND (reference sequence). This CDR3 comprises 17 residues. V lost 5 bases, J lost 2 bases, and 7 bases stayed unmatched. CDR3 protein: CASSLLTSGRTYNEQFF. CDR3 DNA sequence: TGTGCCAGTAGTTTACTGACTAGCGGGAGAACCTACAATGAGCAGTTCTTC.

The CDR3 DNA is TGTGCCAGCAGGGACAGGGACTACAATGAGCAGTTCTTC. Translated: CASRDRDYNEQFF. The gene calls are TRBV27 and TRBJ2-1; 8 nucleotides align to TRBD1. The length of the CDR3 is 13 residues. From germline, CDR1 is MNHEY and CDR2 SMNVEV (reference sequence). V lost 6 bases and J lost 3; bases outside the gene matches: 1.

The V and J genes are TRBV28 and TRBJ1-2; maybe TRBD1 (6 bases). Germline V gene lookup returns CDR1 MDHEN and CDR2 SYDVKM. The CDR3 runs 18 residues. V dropped 6 bases and J dropped 4 bases, with 27 bases sitting between them. Here the CDR3 DNA reads TGTGCCAGCAGGCCCTCCCCGGACAGCAGCTATGGCGTCTATGGCTACACCTTC. This sequence encodes CASRPSPDSSYGVYGYTF.

J is TRBJ2-7 and V is TRBV5-1; possibly TRBD2 for D (6 bases). Deletions cut 1 base from V and 3 bases from J, with 14 bases between. The CDR3 is made up of 15 amino acids. Germline V lookup: CDR1 SGHRS, CDR2 YFSETQ. The CDR3 sequence is CASSLYGGTYYEQYF. The DNA for the CDR3 is TGCGCCAGCAGCTTGTACGGAGGGACTTACTACGAGCAGTACTTC. The whole variable domain, remainder taken from reference TRBV5-1 and TRBJ2-7, is KAGVTQTPRYLIKTRGQQVTLSCSPISGHRSVSWYQQTPGQGLQFLFEYFSETQRNKGNFPGRFSGRQFSNSRSEMNVSTLELGDSALYLCASSLYGGTYYEQYFGPGTRLTVT.

The V call is TRBV6-5, the J call TRBJ2-7; 12 positions match TRBD1. The CDR3 has 14 amino acids. Trimming cost V 7 bases and J 6 bases; bases outside gene matches: 7. Germline lookup yields CDR1 MNHEY and CDR2 SVGAGI. The CDR3 sequence: CASTQGQGALEQYF. In DNA, the CDR3 is TGTGCCAGCACCCAGGGACAGGGGGCTCTCGAGCAGTACTTC.

The chain carries TRBV7-2 and TRBJ2-2; TRBD1 is a possible D gene (6 bases). The CDR3 is 16 residues long. V was clipped by 4 bases and J by 8 bases, with 20 bases between them. CDR1 is SGHTA, CDR2 FQGNSA, per germline. CDR3: CASSSWPLGGVGELFF. The CDR3 coding sequence is TGTGCCAGCAGCTCCTGGCCGCTAGGGGGAGTAGGGGAGCTGTTTTTT.

This clone was detected only a few times. The V and J genes are TRBV30 and TRBJ2-5, with TRBD1 matching 7 bases. Germline V CDR1 and CDR2: GTSNPN, SVGIG (reference sequence). J lost 5 bases, V lost 5 bases, and 11 bases had no gene match. The CDR3 contains 14 residues. CDR3 sequence reads: CAWALRGGRETQYF. In DNA form, the CDR3 reads TGTGCCTGGGCCTTGAGAGGGGGCAGGGAGACCCAGTACTTC.

The chain recombines TRBV7-3 with TRBJ1-1; D is possibly TRBD1 (5 bases). Germline assignment: CDR1 SGHTA and CDR2 FQGTGA. Trimming shortened V by 4 bases and J by 8 bases, and 17 bases separated the two germline ends. This CDR3 contains 14 residues. The CDR3 sequence: CASSSGVDGVEAFF. DNA for the CDR3: TGTGCCAGCAGCTCGGGGGTCGACGGGGTGGAAGCTTTCTTT.

Concerning this clone: Given a much more abundant clone one base away, this may be a read error. This sample includes further DNA sequences coding for the same CDR3. The chain combines TRBV5-1 with TRBJ2-3; D perhaps matches TRBD2 (5 bases). Germline values: CDR1 SGHRS, CDR2 YFSETQ. This CDR3 spans 15 amino acids. The CDR3, as DNA: TGCGCCAGCAGCTTGCGTAGTGGAGGCACGGATACGCAGTATTTT. Its translation is CASSLRSGGTDTQYF.

This clone showed up many times. The chain joins TRBV6-5 to TRBJ2-6; possible D gene TRBD1, 8 bases. Germline loops: CDR1 MNHEY, CDR2 SVGAGI. This CDR3 is built from 14 residues. V was trimmed by 7 bases and J by 6 bases, leaving 13 bases between them. Here the CDR3 DNA reads TGTGCCAGCAATACAGGGGGGGAGGCCAACGTCCTGACTTTC. It yields the protein CASNTGGEANVLTF.